This note documents a single T cell receptor beta chain sequence. Participants' reported clinical history set cohort assignment. Symptom resolution, clearance, or two negative PCRs marked donors in Cohort 3 as recovered. These data belong to a study of blood T cell repertoires in COVID-19. Using immunoSEQ multiplex PCR, the repertoire was profiled, and TCRdb retains in-frame clones only, with some absent. There are 110,000 to 150,000 clones in the sample; about 80% occur only once, and 5% to 7% lies in the top ten. Germline CDR1 is SEHNR and CDR2 is FQNEAQ (reference sequence). The CDR3 is made up of 17 amino acids. Deletions cut 5 bases from V and 0 bases from J, with 17 bases between.

Material for sequencing was PBMCs or T cells enriched from blood (not recorded which). The TCR comes from a woman in her forties or fifties who had recovered from COVID-19. This chain links TRBV7-9 with TRBJ1-5, with a weak D call TRBD1 (5 bases). DNA for the CDR3: TGTGCCAGCAGCCCCTTGGTAGCCGGACATAGCAATCAGCCCCAGCATTTT. Residues: CASSPLVAGHSNQPQHF.